This T cell receptor (beta chain) originates from a study of CD8+ T cells in alopecia areata (dated by TCRdb to the late 2010s). Regarding the research as a whole: To study T cell clonal expansion in alopecia areata, the researchers applied high-throughput TCRbeta sequencing to both the C3H/HeJ mouse model and human patients. Scalp tissue and sorted CD4+ and CD8+ peripheral blood T cells from patchy and totalis/universalis alopecia areata patients and from healthy controls were covered by human TCRbeta sequencing. Clonality in the scalp was compared among normal scalp (n=4), patchy alopecia areata scalp (n=8), and alopecia totalis/universalis scalp (n=8). RNA came from the PAXgene miRNA kit for fixed scalp, the miRNeasy kit for PBMCs, and the RNeasy kit for mouse skin. Amplification of TCRbeta CDR3 regions was done by immunoSEQ multiplex PCR using 35 Vbeta forward primers and 13 Jbeta reverse primers.

PBMCs were isolated by density centrifugation and stained for CD3, CD4 and CD8, after which CD4+ and CD8+ T cells were sorted on a FACSAria. Unaffected controls provided scalp biopsies and blood samples. This clone turned up a few times. The target of this receptor is not known. No much larger clonotype is one base removed from it; base qualities were not supplied. Study-wide findings and limitations: Scalp TCR repertoire analysis is complicated because resident alphabeta T cells in normal human skin are also sequenced, whereas mouse skin is dominated by gammadelta T cells. Shared TCR sequences between patients were less evident than in mice, which may be partly attributable to HLA diversity in the patient population. Compared with normal scalp, lesional scalp, particularly in alopecia totalis/universalis, had higher clonality and more expanded CD8+ clones, which suggests antigenic drive.

For CDR1 and CDR2, the germline V gene lists SGHAT and FQNNGV. V is reduced by 1 base and J by 8 bases, leaving a spacing of 12 bases between them. Taken from cysteine to phenylalanine, the CDR3 has 14 residues. Here the CDR3 DNA is all that survives: 42 bases in frame from base 1. Library construction relied on the immunoSEQ multiplex PCR assay. RNA was extracted from all samples and reverse transcribed into cDNA, which served as template for TCR sequencing. First-strand cDNA was synthesized using SuperScript III with a 2:1 mix of oligo-dT and random hexamers. Amplification bias was assessed with a synthetic immune receptor repertoire, and residual bias was removed computationally. The authors' analysis ran thus. Raw reads were preprocessed for error removal, and CDR3 was defined according to IMGT conventions as running from the conserved cysteine to phenylalanine. Clonality was computed by normalizing Shannon entropy by log2 of the number of productive unique TCRs and subtracting the result from 1. CD4 or CD8 identity of scalp clones was inferred by cross-referencing scalp TCRbeta sequences with sorted blood CD4 and CD8 repertoires. Sourced from immuneACCESS, this table was stored by TCRdb with only in-frame sequences that have V and J called. A share of the clones is absent; for the studies checked, an unresolved V gene accounts for under half, and the remainder has no known explanation. V and J calls plus clone size are reproduced from that table; the DNA served to infer D and trimming. The sample table records roughly 150,000 clones; 55% of these occur just once. Around 4.8% of the sample rests with the top ten.

Recombination joined TRBV11-2 with TRBJ1-3, with the D segment identity uncertain. This sequence originates from a human donor in good health. Sequencing was done on a sample of CD4+ T cells sorted from blood. The CDR3 corresponds to CASSLGGTVDTIYF. The DNA reads as follows: TGTGCCAGCAGCTTAGGGGGTACGGTGGACACCATATATTTT.